This section outlines one T cell receptor (beta chain) sequence together with its context. These data originate in a study of shared clonotypes between healthy human individuals. Study-wide background: The study used three CD4 naive, three CD4 memory, two CD8 naive and one CD8 memory plate per donor.

The CDR3 runs 14 residues. Looked up from germline, CDR1 is MGHRA and CDR2 is YSYEKL. V was trimmed by 6 bases and J by 10 bases, leaving 16 bases between them. Naive CD8 cells comprised CD45RO-negative, CCR7-positively selected cells, excluding terminally differentiated effector memory CD45RA+ cells. Within Nashville, Tennessee resided all donors, each a Caucasian adult. The DNA input per sorted-subset replicate PCR was 200 to 250 ng, corresponding to some 30,000 T cell genomes. Authors' analysis steps: Sequence data from immunoSEQ were junction-only and lacked quality scores; consequently, filtering differed. The table came from immunoSEQ multiplex PCR; TCRdb's copy has only in-frame clones and leaves some out. V and J calls plus clone size are reproduced from that table; the DNA served to infer D and trimming. The table shows some 1,900,000 clones, with about 95% occurring only once.

The V and J genes are TRBV4-1 and TRBJ1-6; D is perhaps TRBD1 (6 bases). Sequencing was carried out using naive CD8+ T cells sorted from blood. This receptor was taken from a man younger than 35 in good health. This CDR3 is CASSLRDINSPLHF. The CDR3 DNA reads as TGCGCCAGCAGTCTTCGGGACATAAACTCACCCCTCCACTTT.